These 32 T cell receptor beta chains share one sample of origin, sequenced in a study of cytomegalovirus exposure and HLA in healthy donors. With 60 Vbeta and 13 Jbeta primers, the PCR was carried out. Method: immunoSEQ multiplex PCR; TCRdb's copy keeps in-frame clones and lacks some. The repertoire has about 84,000 clones, around three fifths of them found once; the top ten carry 14% to 15%. The material sequenced was PBMCs. The receptors were sampled from a middle-aged woman in good health and CMV-seropositive.

The sample holds one count of this clone. This chain joins TRBV4-2 and TRBJ2-1, with D unresolved. Trimming removed 0 bases at V and 6 bases at J, with 9 bases between. Looked up from germline, CDR1 is LGHNA and CDR2 is YNFKEQ. This CDR3 spans 14 amino acids. CDR3 loop: CASSQDFGPNEQFF. In DNA, the CDR3 is TGTGCCAGCAGCCAAGATTTCGGTCCCAATGAGCAGTTCTTC.

There are many counts of this clone. The J gene is TRBJ2-1, the V gene TRBV2; 7 bases fit TRBD2. The CDR3 covers 14 residues. Germline loops: CDR1 SNHLY, CDR2 FYNNEI. The J segment lost 4 bases and the V segment lost 6 bases, leaving 6 bases of the junction unmatched. CDR3 loop: CASRAGERYNEQFF. In DNA form, the CDR3 reads TGTGCCAGCAGGGCGGGAGAGAGGTACAATGAGCAGTTCTTC.

The rearrangement joins TRBV2 to TRBJ2-3; 9 nucleotides line up with TRBD2. Germline CDR1 reads SNHLY; CDR2 reads FYNNEI. V gave up 8 bases and J gave up 4 bases; unmatched junction bases: 7. The CDR3 is 14 residues long. The CDR3 DNA follows: TGTGCCAGCCAAGTAGCGGGAGTGGCAGATACGCAGTATTTT. This encodes CASQVAGVADTQYF.

The chain employs TRBV28 and TRBJ2-7; 7 bases line up with TRBD1. Germline V lookup: CDR1 MDHEN, CDR2 SYDVKM. V shed 5 bases and J 7 bases; nucleotides not matched to a gene: 14. CDR3 length: 15 residues. The CDR3 DNA follows: TGTGCCAGCAGTCCCGACAGGGTTCCCCTCTTAGAGCAGTACTTC. This sequence encodes CASSPDRVPLLEQYF.

The chain uses TRBV19 and TRBJ2-1; TRBD2 might be the D (6 bases). Germline V lookup: CDR1 LNHDA, CDR2 SQIVND (reference sequence). This CDR3 spans 14 amino acids. V was cut by 3 bases and J by 4 bases, with 10 bases left in between. The CDR3 nucleotides read TGTGCCAGTAGTATGGAGGGGCTGTACAATGAGCAGTTCTTC. Translating gives CASSMEGLYNEQFF.

This clone was seen more than once but under ten times. The chain uses TRBV28 and TRBJ1-1, with 7 bases identical to TRBD1. Trimming took 6 bases from V and 5 from J; bases not matched to a gene: 12. From germline, CDR1 is MDHEN and CDR2 SYDVKM. The CDR3 spans 15 residues. The CDR3 DNA sequence: TGTGCCAGCAGACGGAACCCGGAGGACAGGACTGAAGCTTTCTTT. Translation gives CASRRNPEDRTEAFF.

This clone turned up a few times. The rearrangement uses TRBV30 and TRBJ1-1; possibly TRBD1 for D (6 bases). Per the germline V gene, CDR1 is GTSNPN and CDR2 is SVGIG (reference sequence). V dropped 3 bases and J dropped 5 bases, with 16 bases sitting between them. The CDR3 spans 14 residues. For the CDR3, the DNA is TGTGCCTGGAGCCCTACAGGGTCACGAACTGAAGCTTTCTTT. Translation: CAWSPTGSRTEAFF.

The V call is TRBV6-1, the J call TRBJ2-1; 11 positions agree with TRBD2. Losses at the gene ends were 4 bases for V and 9 bases for J; bases not matched to a gene: 5. This CDR3 contains 14 residues. Germline V lookup: CDR1 MNHNS, CDR2 SASEGT. CDR3 nucleotide sequence: TGTGCCAGCAGTGTAGCGGGAGGGTTCAGTGAGCAGTTCTTC. Amino acid sequence: CASSVAGGFSEQFF.

This clone was observed a few times. The V and J genes are TRBV27 and TRBJ2-5, with TRBD2 identical over 9 bases. Germline loops: CDR1 MNHEY, CDR2 SMNVEV (reference sequence). The CDR3 runs 15 residues. J was trimmed by 2 bases and V by 6 bases; bases with no gene match: 7. In DNA, the CDR3 is TGTGCCAGCAGGACCCTAGCGGGGATGCAAGAGACCCAGTACTTC. It encodes CASRTLAGMQETQYF.

The genes are TRBV5-1 and TRBJ2-3, with 7 bases identical to TRBD2. The CDR3 contains 14 residues. In germline, CDR1 is SGHRS, CDR2 YFSETQ. With 3 bases clipped from V and 4 bases from J, the junction kept 5 bases outside the gene matches. CDR3 protein: CASSWAGASDTQYF. The DNA for the CDR3 is TGCGCCAGCAGCTGGGCGGGAGCTTCAGATACGCAGTATTTT.

The chain carries TRBV18 and TRBJ2-1; no firm D call. This CDR3 has 17 residues. Germline V gene sequence: CDR1 KGHSH, CDR2 LQKENI. Trimming cost V 2 bases and J 0 bases, with 14 bases left between them. The CDR3 DNA reads as TGTGCCAGCTCACCAGTGGTAGACGGGTACTCCTACAATGAGCAGTTCTTC. Encoded protein: CASSPVVDGYSYNEQFF. The variable domain in full, with the rest retrieved from reference TRBV18 and TRBJ2-1, is NAGVMQNPRHLVRRRGQEARLRCSPMKGHSHVYWYRQLPEEGLKFMVYLQKENIIDESGMPKERFSAEFPKEGPSILRIQQVVRGDSAAYFCASSPVVDGYSYNEQFFGPGTRLTVL.

The chain couples TRBV7-8 to TRBJ2-1, with TRBD1 identical over 9 bases. Germline-derived CDR1 and CDR2 are SGHVS and FQNEAQ. With 5 bases clipped from V and 8 bases from J, the junction kept 10 bases outside the gene matches. The length of the CDR3 is 15 residues. The CDR3 DNA reads as TGTGCCAGCAGCCAGGGACAGGGAACTGGCTATGAGCAGTTCTTC. It encodes CASSQGQGTGYEQFF.

The chain has TRBV7-7 and TRBJ2-3; 10 positions match TRBD2. V shed 1 base, J shed 6 bases, and the junction held 4 bases outside the gene matches. This CDR3 region has 15 residues. Germline V lookup: CDR1 SSHAT, CDR2 FNYEAQ (reference sequence). CDR3 protein: CASSLDLAGADTQYF. The CDR3 region has the DNA TGTGCCAGCAGCTTAGATCTAGCGGGAGCCGATACGCAGTATTTT. The variable domain in full, completed from reference TRBV7-7 and TRBJ2-3, reads GAGVSQSPRYKVTKRGQDVTLRCDPISSHATLYWYQQALGQGPEFLTYFNYEAQPDKSGLPSDRFSAERPEGSISTLTIQRTEQRDSAMYRCASSLDLAGADTQYFGPGTRLTVL.

V and J are TRBV6-6 and TRBJ1-2; no definite D call. The germline V gene has CDR1 MNHNY and CDR2 SVGAGI (reference sequence). The CDR3 spans 11 residues. V was pared by 7 bases and J by 8 bases, with 11 bases between. The CDR3 DNA reads as TGTGCCAGCAATATTGGGCGCGGCTACACCTTC. It translates to CASNIGRGYTF.

This clone was counted a few times. The V call is TRBV6-1, the J call TRBJ2-7; a possible D gene is TRBD2 (6 bases). The CDR3 consists of 13 residues. Germline V gene data show CDR1 as MNHNS and CDR2 as SASEGT. Trimming pared 7 bases from V and 4 bases from J, leaving 14 bases between. The CDR3 reads CASKSPGGYEQYF. Here the CDR3 DNA reads TGTGCCAGCAAGAGCCCAGGAGGGTACGAGCAGTACTTC.

The rearrangement links TRBV7-7 to TRBJ2-5; the D gene is possibly TRBD2 (5 bases). V was cut by 3 bases and J by 5 bases, with 10 bases left in between. CDR3 length: 13 amino acids. Germline CDR1 reads SSHAT; CDR2 reads FNYEAQ (reference sequence). The CDR3 loop is CASSFHPGETQYF. CDR3 in DNA: TGTGCCAGCAGCTTCCATCCGGGGGAGACCCAGTACTTC.

This clone was observed a few times. This chain joins TRBV9 and TRBJ2-4; TRBD2 matches at 9 bases. The germline V gene encodes CDR1 SGDLS and CDR2 YYNGEE. The CDR3 sequence is 14 residues long. V was pared by 5 bases and J by 7 bases, with 7 bases of the junction left unmatched. In DNA, the CDR3 is TGTGCCAGCAGTCCTAGCGGGATCAGGAACATTCAGTACTTC. Translating gives CASSPSGIRNIQYF. The full variable domain, rest sourced from reference TRBV9 and TRBJ2-4, is DSGVTQTPKHLITATGQRVTLRCSPRSGDLSVYWYQQSLDQGLQFLIQYYNGEERAKGNILERFSAQQFPDLHSELNLSSLELGDSALYFCASSPSGIRNIQYFGAGTRLSVL.

V usage is TRBV6-1 and J usage is TRBJ2-7; D is unresolved. Germline assignment: CDR1 MNHNS and CDR2 SASEGT. The CDR3 length is 12 residues. Trimming removed 1 base from V and 6 bases from J, with 7 bases in between. The DNA for the CDR3 is TGTGCCAGCAGTGAAGTCCAAGCCGAGCAGTACTTC. It translates to CASSEVQAEQYF.

The rearrangement joins TRBV7-7 to TRBJ2-6; 7 nucleotides match TRBD2. Germline loops: CDR1 SSHAT, CDR2 FNYEAQ (reference sequence). The V and J ends lost 1 base and 2 bases, in that order; junction bases with no gene match: 2. This CDR3 spans 16 amino acids. The CDR3 sequence: CASSLGGGTGANVLTF. The CDR3 DNA reads TGTGCCAGCAGCTTAGGGGGGGGGACTGGGGCCAACGTCCTGACTTTC.

This chain uses TRBV27 with TRBJ1-1; 7 bases are shared with TRBD1. Looked up from germline, CDR1 is MNHEY and CDR2 is SMNVEV (reference sequence). The CDR3 extends over 15 amino acids. The trim removed 5 bases at V and 1 base at J, leaving 7 bases unmatched. The CDR3 DNA follows: TGTGCCAGCAGTCCAAAGACAGGGAGGAACACTGAAGCTTTCTTT. Its protein is CASSPKTGRNTEAFF.

This clone turned up a few times. The genes are TRBV28 and TRBJ1-5; D is possibly TRBD1 (6 bases). V lost 6 bases and J lost 2, with 11 bases in between. This CDR3 has 14 residues. Germline V gives CDR1 MDHEN, CDR2 SYDVKM. CDR3 protein: CASRTPGGNQPQHF. The CDR3 bases are TGTGCCAGCAGAACTCCAGGGGGCAATCAGCCCCAGCATTTT.

This clone was recorded a few times. The chain joins TRBV10-3 to TRBJ2-7; D might be TRBD1 (5 bases). V was shortened by 6 bases and J by 3 bases, with 15 bases between the two germline ends. Germline CDR1 and CDR2: ENHRY and SYGVKD. This CDR3 has 14 amino acids. CDR3 in DNA: TGTGCCATCAGAAACACGGACACTCTCTACGAGCAGTACTTC. Translating gives CAIRNTDTLYEQYF.

This chain uses TRBV19 with TRBJ1-2, with 7 bases identical to TRBD1. Per the germline V gene, CDR1 is LNHDA and CDR2 is SQIVND (reference sequence). This CDR3 contains 15 residues. V lost 5 bases, J lost 3 bases, and 9 bases stayed unmatched. The CDR3 is CASSGGQNIYYGYTF. The CDR3 DNA is TGTGCCAGTAGTGGGGGACAGAACATCTACTATGGCTACACCTTC. The full variable domain, with the rest looked up from reference TRBV19 and TRBJ1-2, is DGGITQSPKYLFRKEGQNVTLSCEQNLNHDAMYWYRQDPGQGLRLIYYSQIVNDFQKGDIAEGYSVSREKKESFPLTVTSAQKNPTAFYLCASSGGQNIYYGYTFGSGTRLTVV.

This sequence joins TRBV25-1 and TRBJ2-2; 8 positions agree with TRBD2. The CDR3 consists of 16 residues. CDR1 and CDR2 (germline): MGHDK, SYGVNS. J gave up 1 base and V 3 bases, and 4 bases lay outside the gene matches. Written as DNA, the CDR3 is TGTGCCAGCAGTGATAGTAGCGGGAAGAACACCGGGGAGCTGTTTTTT. Amino acids: CASSDSSGKNTGELFF.

DNA for the CDR3: TGCGCCAGCAGTGGGATCCAGGGGACGGGGACTGAAGCTTTCTTT. The encoded protein is CASSGIQGTGTEAFF. The rearrangement joins TRBV10-2 to TRBJ1-1; D may be TRBD1 (6 bases). V lost 4 bases and J 5 bases, leaving 17 bases between the germline ends. Germline-derived CDR1 and CDR2 are WSHSY and SAAADI. The CDR3 spans 15 residues.

V is TRBV29-1 and J is TRBJ1-1, with D uncertain. CDR1 and CDR2 from the germline V gene are SQVTM and ANQGSEA. V dropped 6 bases and J dropped 6 bases, with 20 bases sitting between them. This CDR3 has 14 amino acids. The CDR3 reads CSVNGGNQGPEAFF. The CDR3 DNA follows: TGCAGCGTCAACGGCGGGAATCAAGGACCTGAAGCTTTCTTT.

This chain uses TRBV5-1 with TRBJ2-1; 7 bases are shared with TRBD2. The CDR3 is 16 residues long. CDR1 SGHRS and CDR2 YFSETQ come from the germline V gene. With V trimmed by 2 bases and J by 5 bases, 10 bases remained unmatched. CDR3 sequence reads: CASSFTAGSFDNEQFF. For the CDR3, the DNA is TGCGCCAGCAGCTTCACAGCGGGGTCTTTCGACAATGAGCAGTTCTTC.

The chain has TRBV7-2 and TRBJ1-4; 10 bases are shared with TRBD1. The CDR3 has 14 amino acids. The trim removed 5 bases at V and 8 bases at J, leaving 5 bases unmatched. Germline V gene data show CDR1 as SGHTA and CDR2 as FQGNSA. CDR3 region: CASSNDRGLEKLFF. The CDR3 bases are TGTGCCAGCAGCAACGACAGGGGGCTGGAAAAACTGTTTTTT.

V gene TRBV7-2 combines with J gene TRBJ1-5, with TRBD1 identical over 7 bases. Germline V gene lookup returns CDR1 SGHTA and CDR2 FQGNSA. With 5 bases clipped from V and 5 bases from J, the junction kept 15 bases outside the gene matches. The CDR3 contains 17 residues. The CDR3 is CASSLDFGTAPYQPQHF. The CDR3 region has the DNA TGTGCCAGCAGCCTCGATTTCGGGACAGCACCGTATCAGCCCCAGCATTTT.

The chain joins TRBV7-2 to TRBJ2-7; 9 positions agree with TRBD1. This CDR3 has 16 amino acids. Germline CDR1 and CDR2: SGHTA and FQGNSA. With 0 bases clipped from V and 2 bases from J, the junction kept 5 bases outside the gene matches. In nucleotides, the CDR3 is TGTGCCAGCAGCTTAGCCTCCGGGACAGGGACCTACGAGCAGTACTTC. Its protein is CASSLASGTGTYEQYF.

The chain carries TRBV18 and TRBJ2-5; 10 bases fit TRBD1. This CDR3 contains 15 residues. The V and J ends lost 2 bases and 4 bases, in that order; junction bases with no gene match: 4. Germline V gene data show CDR1 as KGHSH and CDR2 as LQKENI. This CDR3 reads CASSPRQGAGETQYF. CDR3 DNA: TGTGCCAGCTCACCAAGACAGGGGGCGGGAGAGACCCAGTACTTC.

This chain connects TRBV7-3 to TRBJ2-2; the D is unclear. This CDR3 comprises 12 residues. CDR1 and CDR2 from the germline V gene are SGHTA and FQGTGA. Trimming stripped 2 bases from V and 6 bases from J, with 4 bases between. Written as DNA, the CDR3 is TGTGCCAGCAGCTTATCGGCCGGGGAGCTGTTTTTT. It specifies CASSLSAGELFF.